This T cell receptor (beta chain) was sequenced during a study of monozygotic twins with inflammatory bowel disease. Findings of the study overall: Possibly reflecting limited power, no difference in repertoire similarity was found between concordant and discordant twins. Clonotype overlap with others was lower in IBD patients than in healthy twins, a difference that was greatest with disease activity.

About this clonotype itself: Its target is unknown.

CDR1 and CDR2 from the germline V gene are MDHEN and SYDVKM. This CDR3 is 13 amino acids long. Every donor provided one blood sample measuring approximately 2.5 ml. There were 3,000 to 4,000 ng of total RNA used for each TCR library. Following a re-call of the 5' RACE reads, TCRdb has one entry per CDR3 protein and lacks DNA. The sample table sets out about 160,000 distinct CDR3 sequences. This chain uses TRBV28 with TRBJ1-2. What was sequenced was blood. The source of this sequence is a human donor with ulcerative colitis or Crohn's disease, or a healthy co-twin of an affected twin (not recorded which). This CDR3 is CASGPELPYGYTF.